The 5 T cell receptor beta chains reported below all come from one sample, sequenced in a study of blood T cell repertoires in COVID-19. Method: immunoSEQ multiplex PCR; TCRdb's copy keeps in-frame clones and lacks some. The sample lists approximately 130,000 clones, about 83% occurring once. The specimen was peripheral blood. The receptors here all came from a human donor in a cohort sampled during active COVID-19.

The J gene is TRBJ2-1, the V gene TRBV9; TRBD2 agrees at 8 bases. CDR3 length equals 15 residues. J gave up 3 bases and V 0 bases, and 2 bases lay outside the gene matches. The germline CDR1 and CDR2 sequences are SGDLS and YYNGEE. The CDR3 DNA is TGTGCCAGCAGCGTAGCCGGGGGGGGCTACAATGAGCAGTTCTTC. Protein sequence: CASSVAGGGYNEQFF.

The V gene is TRBV12-3 or TRBV12-4, the J gene TRBJ1-1; the match to TRBD1 covers 7 bases. The length of the CDR3 is 13 residues. Unmatched junction bases numbered 4, after V lost 8 bases and J lost 1 base. CDR3 amino acids: CASGGGWNTEAFF. In nucleotides, the CDR3 is TGTGCCAGCGGAGGGGGCTGGAACACTGAAGCTTTCTTT.

The chain joins TRBV7-9 to TRBJ2-1; 11 nucleotides agree with TRBD2. V was pared by 4 bases and J by 8 bases, with 7 bases of the junction left unmatched. Per the germline V gene, CDR1 is SEHNR and CDR2 is FQNEAQ (reference sequence). The CDR3 runs to 15 residues. CDR3 nucleotide sequence: TGTGCCAGCAGCTACGTAGCGGGGGGGCCAGATGAGCAGTTCTTC. Amino acid sequence: CASSYVAGGPDEQFF.

This clone was counted once. This chain joins TRBV5-1 and TRBJ2-1; D is uncertain. V was clipped by 3 bases and J by 3 bases, with 19 bases between them. This CDR3 region has 17 residues. CDR1 is SGHRS and CDR2 is YFSETQ in the germline V gene. In DNA form, the CDR3 reads TGCGCCAGCAGCTCCTCCCCTACGACGAACTACTACAATGAGCAGTTCTTC. It specifies CASSSSPTTNYYNEQFF.

This rearrangement joins TRBV5-1 to TRBJ1-2; the D is unclear. Looked up from germline, CDR1 is SGHRS and CDR2 is YFSETQ. The CDR3 is made up of 13 amino acids. Between the trimmed V and J ends, which lost 4 bases and 0 bases, there was a span of 7 bases. The CDR3 protein is CASSVDTNYGYTF. CDR3 nucleotide sequence: TGCGCCAGCAGCGTGGATACTAACTATGGCTACACCTTC.